What follows is one T cell receptor (beta chain) and its context. As yet, its antigen is unknown. These data belong to a study of monozygotic twins with inflammatory bowel disease. General observations from the study: Especially where disease activity was present, IBD patients had fewer clonotypes in common with others than healthy twins did.

CDR3 size: 13 residues. Germline values: CDR1 DFQATT, CDR2 SNEGSKA (reference sequence). Each sample had eight separate cDNA synthesis reactions. TCRdb re-called the 5' RACE reads and shows each CDR3 protein once, DNA omitted. This listing includes about 450,000 distinct CDR3 sequences. Material for sequencing was blood. The receptor comes from a human donor with ulcerative colitis or Crohn's disease, or a healthy co-twin of an affected twin (not recorded which). The chain joins TRBV20-1 to TRBJ1-1; the D call from TCRdb, TRBD1, cannot be confirmed without DNA. The CDR3 reads CSTVSTGLVQAFF.